This entry features one T cell receptor beta chain sequence. This CDR3 has 17 residues. The V gene end was trimmed by 1 base and the J gene end by 5 bases; junction bases not matched to a gene: 8. Germline V gene data show CDR1 as MGHRA and CDR2 as YSYEKL. Assay: immunoSEQ multiplex PCR; the TCRdb copy retains only in-frame clones and omits some. In the table there are 200,000 to 250,000 clones, around 86% of which are singletons. The record originates from a study of cytomegalovirus exposure and HLA in healthy donors. Sequences were obtained from PBMCs. V usage is TRBV4-1 and J usage is TRBJ2-3, with TRBD2 matching over 11 bases. This TCR derives from a woman between 18 and 30 years old in good health and CMV-seropositive. As DNA, the CDR3 is TGCGCCAGCAGCCAAGGACTAGCGGGGCTTTTGATAGATACGCAGTATTTT. Its translation: CASSQGLAGLLIDTQYF.